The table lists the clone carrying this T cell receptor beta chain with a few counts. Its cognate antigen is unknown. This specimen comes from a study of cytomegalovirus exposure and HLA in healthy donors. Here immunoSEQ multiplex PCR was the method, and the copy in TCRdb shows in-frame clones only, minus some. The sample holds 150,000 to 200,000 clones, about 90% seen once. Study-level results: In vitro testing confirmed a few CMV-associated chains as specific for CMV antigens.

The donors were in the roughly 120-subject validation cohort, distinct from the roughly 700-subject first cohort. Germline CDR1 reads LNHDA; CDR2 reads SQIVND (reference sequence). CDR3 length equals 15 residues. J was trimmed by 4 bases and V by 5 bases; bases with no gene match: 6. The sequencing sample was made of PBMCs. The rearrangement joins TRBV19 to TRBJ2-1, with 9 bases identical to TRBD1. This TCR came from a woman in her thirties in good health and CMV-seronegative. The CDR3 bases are TGTGCCAGTAGTCGGGACAGGGAGGTTTACAATGAGCAGTTCTTC. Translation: CASSRDREVYNEQFF.